This T cell receptor beta chain was captured by sequencing in a study of Ad26.COV2.S vaccination and SARS-CoV-2 variants. Overall study context: It was the COV1001 Ad26.COV2.S trial arm that included the donor. Study-level points and caveats: Similar non-spike TCR breadth was seen in vaccine and placebo recipients.

With regard to this clone: Its target is not known.

The V gene's germline CDR1 is GTSNPN and CDR2 SVGIG (reference sequence). Unmatched junction bases numbered 8, after V lost 4 bases and J lost 9 bases. The CDR3 is 15 amino acids. Regarding treatment: over 15 received Ad26.COV2.S at low or high dose, single or two shots; 5 received placebo; per-sample allocation not given. Samples were taken on day 63 after the first vaccine or placebo injection. TCRdb keeps only in-frame clones here, not all; method: immunoSEQ multiplex PCR. Among 380,000 or so clones, 80% to 90% were seen once, and the ten largest hold around a tenth. The TCR sequence derives from a person between 18 and 65 years old who received the Ad26.COV2.S COVID-19 vaccine or a placebo. The material was peripheral blood, obtained in a trial of Ad26.COV2.S vaccine versus placebo. The chain carries TRBV30 and TRBJ2-1; TRBD2 agrees at 14 bases. CDR3 in amino acids: CAWINGGLAGVEQFF. As DNA, the CDR3 is TGTGCCTGGATCAACGGGGGACTAGCGGGAGTTGAGCAGTTCTTC.